The entry below gives a single T cell receptor beta chain sequence along with its context. TCRdb's table, derived via immunoSEQ multiplex PCR, lists solely in-frame clones and lacks some. The data contain tens of thousands of clones, 85% to 95% of them singletons. This sample is part of a study of T cell changes during pregnancy in multiple sclerosis. There are 15 residues in the CDR3. Germline trimming cut 0 bases from V and 5 bases from J; bases unmatched to any gene: 3. Germline V gene sequence: CDR1 SGHDN, CDR2 FVKESK. The genes are TRBV14 and TRBJ2-7; 11 bases fit TRBD2. Sequences were derived from peripheral blood, sampled after pregnancy. This TCR was recovered from a female donor in good health, enrolled as a control in a pregnancy study. The CDR3 loop is CASSQELAGVHEQYF. The CDR3 coding sequence is TGTGCCAGCAGCCAAGAACTAGCGGGAGTGCACGAGCAGTACTTC.